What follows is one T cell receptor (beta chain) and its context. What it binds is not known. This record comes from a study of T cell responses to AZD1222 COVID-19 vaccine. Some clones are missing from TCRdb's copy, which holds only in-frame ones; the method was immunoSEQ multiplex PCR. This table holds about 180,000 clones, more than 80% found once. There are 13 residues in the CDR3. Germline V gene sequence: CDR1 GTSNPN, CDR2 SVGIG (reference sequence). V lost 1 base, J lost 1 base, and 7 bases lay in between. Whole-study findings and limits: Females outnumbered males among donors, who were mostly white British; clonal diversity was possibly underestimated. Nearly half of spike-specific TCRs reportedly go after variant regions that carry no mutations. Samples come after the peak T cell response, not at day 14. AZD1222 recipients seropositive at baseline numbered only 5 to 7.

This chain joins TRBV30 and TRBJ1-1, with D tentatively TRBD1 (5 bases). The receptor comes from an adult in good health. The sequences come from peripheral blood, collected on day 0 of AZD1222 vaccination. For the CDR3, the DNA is TGTGCCTGGAGTGGGCAGGGGAACACTGAAGCTTTCTTT. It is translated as CAWSGQGNTEAFF.